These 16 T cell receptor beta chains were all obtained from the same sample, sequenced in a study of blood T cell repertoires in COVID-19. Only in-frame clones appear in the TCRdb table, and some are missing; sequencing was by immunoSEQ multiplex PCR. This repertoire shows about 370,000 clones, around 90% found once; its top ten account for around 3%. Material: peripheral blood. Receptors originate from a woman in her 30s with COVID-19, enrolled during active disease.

CDR3 region: CASSVVGASSNTGYTF. The CDR3 DNA is TGTGCCAGCTCGGTGGTGGGAGCCAGCTCTAATACAGGCTACACCTTC. The chain carries TRBV18 and TRBJ1-2; D is ambiguous. This CDR3 is built from 16 residues. Germline V gene lookup returns CDR1 KGHSH and CDR2 LQKENI. Trimming stripped 6 bases from V and 8 bases from J, with 25 bases between.

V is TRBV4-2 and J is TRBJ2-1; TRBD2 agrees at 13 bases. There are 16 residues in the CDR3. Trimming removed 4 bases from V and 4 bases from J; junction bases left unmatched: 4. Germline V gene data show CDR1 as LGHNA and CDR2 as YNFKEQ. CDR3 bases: TGTGCCAGCAGCCCGACTAGCGGGGGGTGGTACAATGAGCAGTTCTTC. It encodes CASSPTSGGWYNEQFF.

The CDR3 DNA is TGTGCCAGCAGCTTAAAAACAGGGGGCACAGATACGCAGTATTTT. The encoded protein is CASSLKTGGTDTQYF. The chain combines TRBV5-4 with TRBJ2-3, with 7 bases aligning to TRBD1. The V and J ends lost 2 bases and 1 base, in that order; junction bases with no gene match: 4. The CDR3 runs to 15 residues. CDR1 is SGHNT and CDR2 is YYREEE in the germline V gene (reference sequence).

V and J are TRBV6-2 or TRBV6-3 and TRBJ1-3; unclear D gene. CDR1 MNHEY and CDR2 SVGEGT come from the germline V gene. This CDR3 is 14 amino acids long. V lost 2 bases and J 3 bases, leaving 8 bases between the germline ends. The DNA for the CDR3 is TGTGCCAGCAGTTACCCCGACATTGGAAACACCATATATTTT. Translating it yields CASSYPDIGNTIYF.

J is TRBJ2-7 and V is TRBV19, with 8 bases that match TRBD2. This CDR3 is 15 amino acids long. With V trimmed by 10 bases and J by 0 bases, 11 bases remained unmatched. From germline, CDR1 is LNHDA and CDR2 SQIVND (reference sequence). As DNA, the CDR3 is TGTGCCACAAGATCCGTTAGCGGGGCCTCCTACGAGCAGTACTTC. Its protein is CATRSVSGASYEQYF. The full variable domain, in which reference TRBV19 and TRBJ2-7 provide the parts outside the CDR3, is DGGITQSPKYLFRKEGQNVTLSCEQNLNHDAMYWYRQDPGQGLRLIYYSQIVNDFQKGDIAEGYSVSREKKESFPLTVTSAQKNPTAFYLCATRSVSGASYEQYFGPGTRLTVT.

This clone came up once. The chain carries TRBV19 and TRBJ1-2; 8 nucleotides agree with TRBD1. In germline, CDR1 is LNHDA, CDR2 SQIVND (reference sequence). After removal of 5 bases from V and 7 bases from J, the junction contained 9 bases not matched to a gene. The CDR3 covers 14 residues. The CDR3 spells CASSGRRGLGGYTF. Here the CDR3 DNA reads TGTGCCAGTAGTGGACGCAGGGGGCTAGGTGGCTACACCTTC. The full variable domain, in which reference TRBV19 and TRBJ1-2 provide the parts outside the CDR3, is DGGITQSPKYLFRKEGQNVTLSCEQNLNHDAMYWYRQDPGQGLRLIYYSQIVNDFQKGDIAEGYSVSREKKESFPLTVTSAQKNPTAFYLCASSGRRGLGGYTFGSGTRLTVV.

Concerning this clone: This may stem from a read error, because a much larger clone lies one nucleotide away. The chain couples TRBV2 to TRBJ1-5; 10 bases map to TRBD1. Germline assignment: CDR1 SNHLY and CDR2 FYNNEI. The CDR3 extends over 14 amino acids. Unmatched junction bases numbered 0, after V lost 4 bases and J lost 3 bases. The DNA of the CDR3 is TGTGCCAGCAGTGGACAGGGGGCCAATCAGCCCCAGCATTTT. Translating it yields CASSGQGANQPQHF.

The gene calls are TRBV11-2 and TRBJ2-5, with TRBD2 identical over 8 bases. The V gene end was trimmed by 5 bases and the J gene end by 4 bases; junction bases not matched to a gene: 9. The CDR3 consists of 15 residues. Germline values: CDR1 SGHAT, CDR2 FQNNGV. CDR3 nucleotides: TGTGCCAGCAGCAAGGGTAGCGGGGTAGGAGAGACCCAGTACTTC. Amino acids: CASSKGSGVGETQYF.

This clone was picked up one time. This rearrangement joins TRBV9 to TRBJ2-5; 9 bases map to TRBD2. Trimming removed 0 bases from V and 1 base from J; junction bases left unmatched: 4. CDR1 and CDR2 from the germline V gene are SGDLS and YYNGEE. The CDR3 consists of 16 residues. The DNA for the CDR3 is TGTGCCAGCAGCGTAGGACTAGCGGCCACCCAAGAGACCCAGTACTTC. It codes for CASSVGLAATQETQYF. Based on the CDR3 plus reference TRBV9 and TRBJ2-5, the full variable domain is DSGVTQTPKHLITATGQRVTLRCSPRSGDLSVYWYQQSLDQGLQFLIQYYNGEERAKGNILERFSAQQFPDLHSELNLSSLELGDSALYFCASSVGLAATQETQYFGPGTRLLVL.

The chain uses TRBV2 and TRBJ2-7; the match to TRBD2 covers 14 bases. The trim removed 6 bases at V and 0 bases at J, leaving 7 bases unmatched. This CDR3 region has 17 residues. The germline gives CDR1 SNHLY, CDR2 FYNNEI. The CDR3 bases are TGTGCCAGCAGAACCGGGACTAGCGGGAGAGGCTCCTACGAGCAGTACGTC. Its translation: CASRTGTSGRGSYEQYV.

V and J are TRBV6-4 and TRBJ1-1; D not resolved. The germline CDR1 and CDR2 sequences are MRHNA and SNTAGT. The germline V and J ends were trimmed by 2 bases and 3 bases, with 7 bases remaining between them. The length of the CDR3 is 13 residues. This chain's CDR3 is CASSDSRYTEAFF. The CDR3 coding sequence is TGTGCCAGCAGTGACAGCAGGTACACTGAAGCTTTCTTT.

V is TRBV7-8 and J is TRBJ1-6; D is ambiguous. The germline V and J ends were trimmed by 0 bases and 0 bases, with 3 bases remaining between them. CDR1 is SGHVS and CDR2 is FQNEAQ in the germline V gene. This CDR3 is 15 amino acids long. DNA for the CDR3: TGTGCCAGCAGCTTAGCCGGCTCCTATAATTCACCCCTCCACTTT. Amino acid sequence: CASSLAGSYNSPLHF.

CDR3 sequence (DNA): TGTGCCAGCAGCCAGCGGGGGGTGGAAGAGACCCAGTACTTC. Translating gives CASSQRGVEETQYF. The chain couples TRBV3-1 (or the pseudogene TRBV3-2) to TRBJ2-5; 8 positions match TRBD2. The V gene's germline CDR1 is LGHDT and CDR2 YNNKEL (reference sequence). After removal of 3 bases from V and 3 bases from J, the junction contained 3 bases not matched to a gene. This CDR3 has 14 residues.

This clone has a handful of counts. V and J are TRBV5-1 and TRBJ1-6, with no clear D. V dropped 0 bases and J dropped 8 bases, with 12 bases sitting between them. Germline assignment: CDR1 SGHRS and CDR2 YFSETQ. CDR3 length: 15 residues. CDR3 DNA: TGCGCCAGCAGCTTGGGGTCAGGCTCCGATTCACCCCTCCACTTT. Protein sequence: CASSLGSGSDSPLHF.

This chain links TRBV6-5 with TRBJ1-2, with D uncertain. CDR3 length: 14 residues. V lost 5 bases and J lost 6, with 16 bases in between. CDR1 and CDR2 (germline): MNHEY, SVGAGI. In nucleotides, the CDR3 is TGTGCCAGCAGTCATGATATGGGCCCGGATGGCTACACCTTC. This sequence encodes CASSHDMGPDGYTF.

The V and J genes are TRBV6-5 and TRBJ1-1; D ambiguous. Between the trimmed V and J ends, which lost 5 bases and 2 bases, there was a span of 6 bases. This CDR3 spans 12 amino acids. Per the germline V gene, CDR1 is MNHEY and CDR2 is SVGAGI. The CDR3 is CASSTSNTEAFF. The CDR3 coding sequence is TGTGCCAGCAGTACTTCAAACACTGAAGCTTTCTTT.